The 23 T cell receptor beta chains below were found in one sample sequenced in a study of regulatory T cells in long-lasting Graves disease. Time point described: persistent/refractory GD, antithyroid drugs over 5 years with positive TRAb. There was RNA extracted from PBMCs, and the TCR library was made from it. Building the TCR beta libraries relied on iRepertoire HTBI primers, and CDR3 regions underwent Arm-PCR. TCRdb recomputed calls from the multiplex PCR reads with MiXCR, one row per CDR3 protein. This sample has over 450,000 distinct CDR3 sequences; roughly a fifth occur once, and the top ten carry about 7%. The sequencing used peripheral blood mononuclear cells (PBMCs), collected when the disease was refractory, from a patient treated with antithyroid drugs. The receptors were sampled from a female donor with Graves disease.

In this sample, this clonotype turned up many times. This rearrangement joins TRBV7-8 to TRBJ1-2, with unresolved D. Germline lookup yields CDR1 SGHVS and CDR2 FQNEAQ. Deletions cut 5 bases from V and 0 bases from J, with 10 bases between. The length of the CDR3 is 14 residues. DNA for the CDR3: TGTGCCAGCAGCGTTCGCACGACTAACTATGGCTACACCTTC. This codes for CASSVRTTNYGYTF. Combining the CDR3 with reference TRBV7-8 and TRBJ1-2 gives the whole variable domain GAGVSQSPRYKVAKRGQDVALRCDPISGHVSLFWYQQALGQGPEFLTYFQNEAQLDKSGLPSDRFFAERPEGSVSTLKIQRTQQEDSAVYLCASSVRTTNYGYTFGSGTRLTVV.

This clonotype was found a few times. The chain has TRBV5-1 and TRBJ1-4; D gene ambiguous. The V and J ends lost 2 bases and 0 bases respectively, with 14 bases between them. The CDR3 length is 17 residues. Looked up from germline, CDR1 is SGHRS and CDR2 is YFSETQ. CDR3 coding DNA: TGCGCCAGCAGCTTCGGAAGGATACTTGCAACTAATGAAAAACTGTTTTTT. Translated: CASSFGRILATNEKLFF. The full variable domain, its missing parts supplied by reference TRBV5-1 and TRBJ1-4, is KAGVTQTPRYLIKTRGQQVTLSCSPISGHRSVSWYQQTPGQGLQFLFEYFSETQRNKGNFPGRFSGRQFSNSRSEMNVSTLELGDSALYLCASSFGRILATNEKLFFGSGTQLSVL.

This clonotype occurred a few times. The genes are TRBV9 and TRBJ2-7; D may be TRBD1 or TRBD2 (5 bases each). This CDR3 region has 15 residues. The germline V and J ends were trimmed by 3 bases and 2 bases, with 15 bases remaining between them. Per the germline V gene, CDR1 is SGDLS and CDR2 is YYNGEE. DNA for the CDR3: TGTGCCAGCAGCGCTGGGGGACCCAACCCCTACGAGCAGTACTTC. Translation: CASSAGGPNPYEQYF.

In its sample, this clonotype was seen a few times. The chain combines TRBV4-1 with TRBJ1-6, with a weak D call TRBD1 (6 bases). Germline-derived CDR1 and CDR2 are MGHRA and YSYEKL. The CDR3 has 17 residues. Trimming removed 2 bases from V and 7 bases from J, with 18 bases in between. CDR3 residues: CASSQMGRRGQNSPLHF. Written as DNA, the CDR3 is TGCGCCAGCAGCCAAATGGGGCGCAGGGGTCAAAATTCACCCCTCCACTTT.

This clonotype was seen ten or more times. The chain uses TRBV6-1 and TRBJ2-5; TRBD1 might be the D (6 bases). The germline CDR1 and CDR2 sequences are MNHNS and SASEGT. The CDR3 is 16 residues long. Trimming left V 6 bases short and J 2 bases short, with 19 bases between. CDR3 region: CASSNPDGQIQETQYF. CDR3 coding DNA: TGTGCCAGCAGCAACCCTGACGGACAGATTCAAGAGACCCAGTACTTC.

Of note for this clonotype: With a much larger clone just one base away, this may be a read error. This chain connects TRBV29-1 to TRBJ2-7; D ambiguous. Per the germline V gene, CDR1 is SQVTM and CDR2 is ANQGSEA. This CDR3 spans 12 amino acids. CDR3 in amino acids: CGTTGVGYEQYF. Here the CDR3 DNA reads TGCGGCACGACCGGAGTTGGTTACGAGCAGTACTTC.

This clonotype was counted a few times. The genes are TRBV4-1 and TRBJ1-1, with D perhaps TRBD1 (6 bases). This CDR3 region has 19 residues. The V end lost 1 base, the J end lost 4 bases, and 25 bases lay between the germline ends. Germline V gene sequence: CDR1 MGHRA, CDR2 YSYEKL. The CDR3: CASSQGRAGAATFSTEAFF. The CDR3 DNA reads TGCGCCAGCAGCCAAGGACGGGCGGGGGCCGCTACCTTTAGCACTGAAGCTTTCTTT.

This clonotype was seen only a few times. V is TRBV27 and J is TRBJ2-7; D not resolved. CDR3 size: 13 residues. The germline V and J ends were trimmed by 5 bases and 2 bases, with 10 bases remaining between them. The germline V gene encodes CDR1 MNHEY and CDR2 SMNVEV (reference sequence). CDR3 amino acids: CASSVRSTYEQYF. The CDR3 bases are TGTGCCAGCAGTGTTAGGTCTACCTACGAGCAGTACTTC.

The DNA of the CDR3 is TGCGCCAGCAGCTTAGACAGGGAGCTACAAGAGACCCAGTACTTC. Residues: CASSLDRELQETQYF. The rearrangement joins TRBV5-1 to TRBJ2-5, with 7 nucleotides matching TRBD1. Trimming took 2 bases from V and 2 from J; bases not matched to a gene: 6. This CDR3 region has 15 residues. Germline CDR1 is SGHRS and CDR2 is YFSETQ.

This clonotype occurred many times. The CDR3 DNA is TGTGCCAGCAGCTTAGACAGGGAGGCTGAAGCTTTCTTT. Protein sequence: CASSLDREAEAFF. The chain carries TRBV7-3 and TRBJ1-1; TRBD1 matches at 7 bases. V lost 2 bases to trimming and J lost 6 bases; unmatched junction nucleotides: 3. Per germline, CDR1 SGHTA and CDR2 FQGTGA. CDR3 size: 13 residues.

This clonotype was detected a few times. The chain has TRBV7-2 and TRBJ1-5, with TRBD1 as a possible D gene (6 bases). Trimming left V 4 bases short and J 4 bases short, with 8 bases between. The length of the CDR3 is 13 residues. The germline V gene encodes CDR1 SGHTA and CDR2 FQGNSA. The CDR3 bases are TGTGCCAGCAGCTGGACAGATAATCAGCCCCAGCATTTT. Its translation is CASSWTDNQPQHF.

The CDR3 DNA sequence: TGTGCCAGTAGTGGCCGGACAGTAAGGAACTATGGCTACACCTTC. Translation gives CASSGRTVRNYGYTF. The chain has TRBV19 and TRBJ1-2, with D possibly being TRBD1 (6 bases). Germline-derived CDR1 and CDR2 are LNHDA and SQIVND (reference sequence). This CDR3 contains 15 residues. V lost 5 bases and J 2 bases, leaving 15 bases between the germline ends.

This chain links TRBV2 with TRBJ1-1; 9 bases are a match to TRBD1. Germline-derived CDR1 and CDR2 are SNHLY and FYNNEI. The V and J ends lost 6 bases and 0 bases, in that order; junction bases with no gene match: 5. The CDR3 is made up of 15 amino acids. The CDR3 DNA is TGTGCCAGCAGGGAGACAGGGGGTATGAACACTGAAGCTTTCTTT. Translated: CASRETGGMNTEAFF.

This clonotype came up once. This sequence joins TRBV19 and TRBJ1-5, with 7 bases lining up with TRBD1. The germline CDR1 and CDR2 sequences are LNHDA and SQIVND (reference sequence). The CDR3 extends over 15 amino acids. V was pared by 6 bases and J by 2 bases, with 7 bases of the junction left unmatched. Here the CDR3 DNA reads TGTGCCAGTAGCAATCAGGGGGTTGGCAATCAGCCCCAGCATTTT. Translated: CASSNQGVGNQPQHF.

As to this clonotype: This may be a read error, as it is one base from a much larger clone. The gene calls are TRBV28 and TRBJ1-4, with 10 positions matching TRBD1. Germline lookup yields CDR1 MDHEN and CDR2 SYDVKM. Trimming at V came to 8 bases and at J to 6 bases, leaving 9 bases not matched to a gene. This CDR3 contains 15 residues. For the CDR3, the DNA is TGTGCCAGCGGTCGTCGGGGGACAGGGGATGAAAAACTGTTTTTT. This codes for CASGRRGTGDEKLFF.

This clonotype was counted many times. V is TRBV11-1 and J is TRBJ2-5; tentative D call: TRBD2 (6 bases). Per germline, CDR1 SGHAT and CDR2 FQDESV (reference sequence). The CDR3 runs to 16 residues. Trimming took 5 bases from V and 5 from J, leaving 21 bases between them. CDR3 in amino acids: CASSERRGLSAETQYF. The CDR3 DNA sequence: TGTGCCAGCAGCGAGAGAAGGGGACTCAGCGCGGAGACCCAGTACTTC.

As to this clonotype: Because it lacks the conserved phenylalanine or tryptophan at the end, this CDR3 is likely a read error. The chain recombines TRBV11-3 with TRBJ2-7; D possibly corresponds to TRBD1 (5 bases). Germline lookup yields CDR1 SGHNT and CDR2 YENEEA. The CDR3 loop spans 12 amino acids. Trimming shortened V by 3 bases and J by 6 bases, and 9 bases separated the two germline ends. As DNA, the CDR3 is TGTGCCAGCAGCTTTCCTGGGGCCGAGCAGTACCTC. Translated, it gives CASSFPGAEQYL.

The table lists this clonotype with many counts. V usage is TRBV6-2 or TRBV6-3 and J usage is TRBJ2-4, with TRBD2 identical over 8 bases. J gave up 6 bases and V 5 bases, and 9 bases lay outside the gene matches. From germline, CDR1 is MNHEY and CDR2 SVGEGT. The CDR3 consists of 15 residues. The CDR3 coding sequence is TGTGCCAGCAGTGGGGATAGCGGGATCGCAAACATTCAGTACTTC. Translating it yields CASSGDSGIANIQYF.

This clonotype was observed at least ten times. The chain combines TRBV15 with TRBJ2-7, with a possible D match to TRBD2 (6 bases). CDR1 LNHNV and CDR2 YYDKDF come from the germline V gene (reference sequence). With 5 bases removed from V and 3 bases from J, the gap between germline ends came to 17 bases. The CDR3 length is 15 residues. The CDR3 DNA is TGTGCCACCAGCCTCTTTGCGGGACCAAACTACGAGCAGTACTTC. It codes for CATSLFAGPNYEQYF. Using reference TRBV15 and TRBJ2-7 for the parts outside the CDR3, the full variable domain is DAMVIQNPRYQVTQFGKPVTLSCSQTLNHNVMYWYQQKSSQAPKLLFHYYDKDFNNEADTPDNFQSRRPNTSFCFLDIRSPGLGDTAMYLCATSLFAGPNYEQYFGPGTRLTVT.

V and J are TRBV11-2 and TRBJ2-3; no firm D call. V was shortened by 1 base and J by 6 bases, with 14 bases between the two germline ends. The CDR3 is 15 residues long. Germline V gene sequence: CDR1 SGHAT, CDR2 FQNNGV. The CDR3 DNA reads TGTGCCAGCAGCTTAGGAGGTATAGCACTTGATACGCAGTATTTT. It is translated as CASSLGGIALDTQYF.

This clonotype was picked up a small number of times. The V gene is TRBV6-5, the J gene TRBJ1-1, with D possibly matching TRBD1 (5 bases). From germline, CDR1 is MNHEY and CDR2 SVGAGI. The CDR3 contains 15 residues. Deletions cut 0 bases from V and 10 bases from J, with 18 bases between. The CDR3 here is CASSYSMAGSIGAFF. Written as DNA, the CDR3 is TGTGCCAGCAGTTACTCGATGGCAGGGAGTATAGGAGCTTTCTTT.

Remarks on this clonotype: A read error may account for a junction end that differs from germline. The J gene is TRBJ1-1, the V gene TRBV3-1; D call uncertain. Germline assignment: CDR1 LGHDT and CDR2 YNNKEL (reference sequence). The CDR3 runs 13 residues. The CDR3 sequence: CAGSLEGGPEAFF. CDR3 nucleotide sequence: TGTGCCGGCAGCCTTGAGGGAGGCCCTGAAGCTTTCTTT.

This clonotype was observed a few times. J is TRBJ2-7 and V is TRBV20-1; TRBD2 agrees at 9 bases. V lost 0 bases and J lost 5; bases outside the gene matches: 11. CDR1 DFQATT and CDR2 SNEGSKA come from the germline V gene (reference sequence). The CDR3 totals 16 residues. The CDR3 DNA is TGCAGTGCTAGAGATCCGACTAGCGGTGATTTACACGAGCAGTACTTC. It yields the protein CSARDPTSGDLHEQYF.